The TCR beta chain under discussion was sequenced for a study of blood T cells in healthy people across ages (dated by TCRdb to 2014 to 2015). With regard to the full study: Template switching captured roughly one uniquely barcoded TCR beta cDNA molecule per two T cells in model experiments. The donors were split into four age groups: young (average about 16 years), middle-aged (about 40), aged (over 55) and long-lived (under 85). The study analyzed two additional independent replicas of 1 million unique cDNA reads from the same blood draw for two donors, one aged 18 to 29 and one aged 80 or older. To track age-related changes in TCR beta repertoire diversity, the study relied on deep sequencing normalized with unique cDNA molecular identifiers.

The donors were 40 or so Caucasian individuals from Russia, aged roughly 6 to 100 years, who were systemically healthy. Ten milliliters of peripheral blood were drawn from each donor into EDTA-treated Vacutainer tubes. Ficoll-Paque density-gradient centrifugation was used to isolate PBMCs, with at least 6 million obtained per sample. Total RNA, at least 6 micrograms per sample, was extracted from PBMCs with Trizol reagent. Naive CD45RAhigh/CD27high T cell percentages were measured by flow cytometry on a PBMC aliquot from every donor. Results and caveats for the whole study, not just this receptor: Estimates of total diversity based on one million sequenced T cells were considered lower bounds and underestimates. Conclusive comparison of naive and antigen-experienced compartments was prevented by the profiling of bulk unsorted PBMCs. Observed TCR beta diversity per million T cells fell roughly linearly with age, and a significant reduction was already apparent by age roughly 40. Compared with the aged group, more naive CD4+ T cells, fewer expanded clones and increased TCR diversity were shown by the long-lived group, suggesting age selection. The percentage of naive T cells measured by flow cytometry correlated strongly with observed TCR beta diversity. The CMV infection status of donors was not known, potentially confounding age-related changes in expanded clonotypes.

The CDR3, from cysteine to phenylalanine, totals 14 residues. Only the CDR3 DNA stays, 42 bases, in frame from base 1. A note on this clonotype: Its antigen is unknown. No much larger clone is present one base from it, and per-base qualities are unavailable.

The library was produced with 5' RACE. Sequencing used an Illumina HiSeq 2500. A second PCR of roughly 7 to 12 cycles was run with a J-beta primer mix and a sample-barcoded 5' primer. A unique molecular identifier was introduced onto each TCR beta cDNA molecule by a template-switch 5' adaptor carrying 12 random nucleotides. Each sample yielded at least 3 million CDR3-containing paired-end reads. The Mint cDNA synthesis kit, primed by a TRBC-specific oligonucleotide, was used to synthesize first-strand cDNA from all RNA. All cDNA was treated with uracil-DNA glycosylase and then went through a first 18-cycle PCR with the universal primers M1SS and BC2_uni_R. In the original analysis: For normalization, 1 million high-quality reads, each with a distinct molecular identifier, were randomly selected from each sample. Instead of being binned into consensus sequences, reads with shared molecular identifiers were discarded. MiTCR, with a Q25 quality threshold and the strictest error-elimination algorithm, was used for CDR3 identification, clonotype clustering and error correction. A nonparametric unseen species model using Euler transformation provided a lower-bound estimate of total TCR beta diversity. The public reads were reanalyzed by TCRdb: fastp trimming at Q25, MiXCR alignment, in-frame beta chains only. Every distinct CDR3 protein forms one entry, paired with its most common genes and DNA. The V and J calls here are based on TCRdb, not the publication. In this sample the table shows fewer than 1,200,000 distinct CDR3 sequences, around 25% of which occur a single time. The top ten clones comprise 0.75% of the sample.

These records were also assigned to another study, of T cells of mothers and their children. As that second paper reports: Donors were nine systemically healthy Caucasian individuals: three mothers and their six children. cDNA synthesis consumed the entire amount of extracted RNA, loaded at roughly 1.5 ug RNA in each 15 ul reaction. Sample barcodes and 2-4 random nucleotides were added via the M1S primer in the second PCR. Each mother yielded over 8.5 million TCR beta CDR3 reads and each child 2.5 million to 3.5 million reads. TCR recombination output is similarly shaped by thymic selection in related and unrelated pairs, with a minor effect exerted by inherited differences. Normalized repertoire overlap in related mother-child pairs was always slightly higher than in unrelated mother-child pairs, but the difference was never significant. No persistent microchimeric T cell clones were found, with a detection sensitivity of roughly 100 clones per million clonotypes. To look for features that set related mother-child pairs apart from unrelated individuals, the researchers ran deep NGS to compare the TCR beta repertoires of mothers and children. On average, the children were approximately 12 +/- 4 years old, while the mothers were 40 +/- 4 years old. After adapter ligation was performed with NEBNext reagents, the libraries were sequenced on an Illumina HiSeq 2000 with 100+100 nt paired-end reads. Mother and child libraries were prepared a month apart and sequenced in separate runs to prevent cross-contamination. Each donor had between roughly 500,000 and 2,200,000 distinct TCR beta clonotypes identified. Naive TCR beta clonotypes were estimated from low-frequency clonotypes matched to each donor's FACS-determined naive share, without sorting.

This clonotype was sampled from a girl aged 2 to 9 in good health. The chain is assembled from TRBV12-3 or TRBV12-4 and TRBJ2-5, and TRBD1 matches 8 of the central bases. The J call could be wrong; TRBJ2-7 is a better fit for the DNA end. The specimen was blood. The nucleotides are TGTGCCAGCAGTCCAGGGGGCTTCAGCTACGAGCAGTACTTC. Translation gives CASSPGGFSYEQYF.